One T cell receptor beta chain is described in this entry. The length of the CDR3 is 13 residues. Germline V gives CDR1 LGHNA, CDR2 YNFKEQ. The germline V and J ends were trimmed by 2 bases and 6 bases, with 11 bases remaining between them. 60 Vbeta and 13 Jbeta primers were used in PCR. Clones were read by immunoSEQ multiplex PCR, and TCRdb kept only the in-frame ones, dropping some. The sample lists some 56,000 clones; roughly 53% were seen once. This specimen belongs to a study of cytomegalovirus exposure and HLA in healthy donors. This clonotype was sampled from a human donor in good health. Sequencing was performed on PBMCs. The rearrangement joins TRBV4-2 to TRBJ2-7; the D is unclear. In nucleotides, the CDR3 is TGTGCCAGCAGCCAACTCTCGCGAATCGAGCAGTACTTC. It specifies CASSQLSRIEQYF.